This T cell receptor (beta chain) was captured by sequencing in a study of T cell responses to AZD1222 COVID-19 vaccine. Points from the study as a whole: Targeting of unmutated variant regions was reportedly seen in nearly half of spike-specific TCRs. Clonal diversity was possibly underestimated, and the donors were mostly white British, with more females. It was only after the peak T cell response that any repertoires were sampled.

This CDR3 is 13 amino acids long. CDR1 and CDR2 from the germline V gene are LNHDA and SQIVND (reference sequence). V dropped 7 bases and J dropped 5; count of bases not matched to a gene: 3. As for this clone: Its antigen is not identified.

The assay was immunoSEQ multiplex PCR, and TCRdb's table has in-frame clones only and misses some. The sample includes roughly 140,000 clones, more than 75% seen only once; the top ten take more than 1.5%. The chain links TRBV19 to TRBJ2-2, with 8 bases matching TRBD2. This sequence originates from an adult who received the AZD1222 COVID-19 vaccine. The sample in question was peripheral blood, obtained 28 days after the second AZD1222 dose. The CDR3 reads CASTGRGTGELFF. The CDR3 bases are TGTGCCAGTACCGGGAGGGGTACCGGGGAGCTGTTTTTT.